A single sample is the source of the 14 T cell receptor beta chains below, sequenced in a study of T cells in Graves' hyperthyroidism and ophthalmopathy. Amplified TCR beta CDR3 regions derived from RNA transcripts. The HTBI set primed first-round TCR CDR3 RT-PCR. TCRdb re-called the multiplex PCR reads with MiXCR, one entry per CDR3 protein. The sample shows under 450,000 distinct CDR3 sequences, about a sixth of them seen only once. Sequencing was done on a sample of blood. These receptor sequences come from a woman aged 25 to 39 with Graves' hyperthyroidism that later progressed to Graves' ophthalmopathy.

The V call is TRBV7-2, the J call TRBJ1-5, with 7 bases aligning to TRBD1. This CDR3 spans 15 amino acids. The germline V gene encodes CDR1 SGHTA and CDR2 FQGNSA. J lost 4 bases, V lost 2 bases, and 5 bases had no gene match. Here the CDR3 DNA reads TGTGCCAGCAGCTTACAGACAGGGTCAAATCAGCCCCAGCATTTT. The encoded protein is CASSLQTGSNQPQHF.

This clonotype was counted at least ten times. The CDR3 sequence is CASTPPKASAYEQYF. The CDR3 nucleotides are TGTGCCAGCACCCCGCCGAAGGCATCAGCCTACGAGCAGTACTTC. The rearrangement joins TRBV28 to TRBJ2-7; D not certain. Between the trimmed V and J ends, which lost 7 bases and 2 bases, there was a span of 18 bases. The CDR3 extends over 15 amino acids. The V gene's germline CDR1 is MDHEN and CDR2 SYDVKM.

This clonotype was counted many times. The chain is built from TRBV27 and TRBJ1-1, with a weak D call TRBD1 (6 bases). The CDR3 has 14 amino acids. Trimming removed 1 base at V and 10 bases at J, with 16 bases between. The germline CDR1 and CDR2 sequences are MNHEY and SMNVEV (reference sequence). The CDR3 coding sequence is TGTGCCAGCAGTTTATGGTCGGGGGCAGGTAGAGCTTTCTTT. Translating it yields CASSLWSGAGRAFF.

Many counts were recorded for this clonotype. V usage is TRBV7-2 and J usage is TRBJ1-1, with D tentatively TRBD1 (6 bases). Per germline, CDR1 SGHTA and CDR2 FQGNSA. The V end was cut by 5 bases, the J end by 4 bases, with 14 bases between. The length of the CDR3 is 14 residues. The CDR3 loop is CASSISRGGTEAFF. The CDR3 region has the DNA TGTGCCAGCAGCATCTCCAGGGGAGGCACTGAAGCTTTCTTT.

This clonotype was counted at least ten times. V usage is TRBV5-1 and J usage is TRBJ2-7, with D tentatively TRBD1 (5 bases). Germline assignment: CDR1 SGHRS and CDR2 YFSETQ. The CDR3 is made up of 11 amino acids. Trimming took 8 bases from V and 5 from J, leaving 11 bases between them. In nucleotides, the CDR3 is TGCGCCAGTCAAGGGGCAGACGAGCAGTACTTC. Protein product: CASQGADEQYF.

The sample holds many counts of this clonotype. The rearrangement links TRBV7-8 to TRBJ2-1; D uncertain. Germline V gene data show CDR1 as SGHVS and CDR2 as FQNEAQ. V was clipped by 5 bases and J by 9 bases, with 14 bases between them. This CDR3 spans 13 amino acids. In nucleotides, the CDR3 is TGTGCCAGCAGCCTGGGGATTGACGGTGAGCAGTTCTTC. It codes for CASSLGIDGEQFF.

The chain combines TRBV10-3 with TRBJ2-7; 9 bases map to TRBD1. With 6 bases clipped from V and 3 bases from J, the junction kept 6 bases outside the gene matches. CDR3 length equals 14 residues. Germline V CDR1 and CDR2: ENHRY, SYGVKD. The CDR3 nucleotides are TGTGCCATCAGGATACAGGGGGCTCTCTACGAGCAGTACTTC. Translating it yields CAIRIQGALYEQYF.

This rearrangement joins TRBV18 to TRBJ2-6; 9 bases line up with TRBD1. CDR3 length: 20 residues. Trimming at V came to 5 bases and at J to 1 base, leaving 15 bases not matched to a gene. The germline gives CDR1 KGHSH, CDR2 LQKENI. The CDR3 bases are TGTGCCAGCTCAACCCGCCGGTCCGGGACAGGGAGATCTGGGGCCAACGTCCTGACTTTC. Translating gives CASSTRRSGTGRSGANVLTF. Full variable domain (rest looked up from reference TRBV18 and TRBJ2-6): NAGVMQNPRHLVRRRGQEARLRCSPMKGHSHVYWYRQLPEEGLKFMVYLQKENIIDESGMPKERFSAEFPKEGPSILRIQQVVRGDSAAYFCASSTRRSGTGRSGANVLTFGAGSRLTVL.

This clonotype was detected a few times. The DNA for the CDR3 is TGTGCCAGTAGTCTCCGCCACGGGTTTGAGCCTGAGCAGTTCTTC. Its protein product is CASSLRHGFEPEQFF. The rearrangement joins TRBV19 to TRBJ2-1; no firm D call. Per the germline V gene, CDR1 is LNHDA and CDR2 is SQIVND (reference sequence). The V gene lost 5 bases and the J gene lost 9 bases, with 20 bases spanning the gap. The CDR3 contains 15 residues.

This chain links TRBV9 with TRBJ2-1; D may be TRBD2 (5 bases). This CDR3 contains 15 residues. CDR1 and CDR2 (germline): SGDLS, YYNGEE. Between the trimmed V and J ends, which lost 4 bases and 5 bases, there was a span of 16 bases. Here the CDR3 reads CASSSPREGNNEQFF. The CDR3 nucleotides read TGTGCCAGCAGCTCTCCGAGAGAGGGAAACAATGAGCAGTTCTTC.

The J gene is TRBJ2-7, the V gene TRBV4-2; D is unclear. Trimming cost V 2 bases and J 0 bases, with 11 bases left between them. The CDR3 has 15 amino acids. CDR1 is LGHNA, CDR2 YNFKEQ, per germline. CDR3 amino acids: CASSQQVTYSYEQYF. The CDR3 coding sequence is TGTGCCAGCAGCCAACAAGTGACGTACTCCTACGAGCAGTACTTC.

This clonotype was seen only a few times. The genes are TRBV5-1 and TRBJ1-3; D is ambiguous. Germline CDR1 and CDR2: SGHRS and YFSETQ. This CDR3 is 15 amino acids long. V was clipped by 1 base and J by 0 bases, with 8 bases between them. The CDR3 here is CASSLFGSSGNTIYF. For the CDR3, the DNA is TGCGCCAGCAGCTTGTTCGGGTCCTCTGGAAACACCATATATTTT.

This clonotype was picked up a small number of times. V is TRBV4-1 and J is TRBJ1-6; no firm D call. The CDR3 totals 16 residues. The ends were cut back, 5 bases at V and 0 bases at J, with 11 bases in the middle. Germline CDR1 and CDR2: MGHRA and YSYEKL. The CDR3 coding sequence is TGCGCCAGCAGCTGGGATTCGAGCTCCTATAATTCACCCCTCCACTTT. This sequence encodes CASSWDSSSYNSPLHF.

Note on this clonotype: Given a much more abundant clone one base away, this may be a read error. The chain recombines TRBV2 with TRBJ1-4; D gene unclear. Germline CDR1 reads SNHLY; CDR2 reads FYNNEI. The CDR3 extends over 14 amino acids. Trimming stripped 3 bases from V and 3 bases from J, with 8 bases between. CDR3 DNA sequence: TGTGCCAGCAGTGACAGACCAGCTAATGAAAAACTGTTTTTT. It yields the protein CASSDRPANEKLFF.